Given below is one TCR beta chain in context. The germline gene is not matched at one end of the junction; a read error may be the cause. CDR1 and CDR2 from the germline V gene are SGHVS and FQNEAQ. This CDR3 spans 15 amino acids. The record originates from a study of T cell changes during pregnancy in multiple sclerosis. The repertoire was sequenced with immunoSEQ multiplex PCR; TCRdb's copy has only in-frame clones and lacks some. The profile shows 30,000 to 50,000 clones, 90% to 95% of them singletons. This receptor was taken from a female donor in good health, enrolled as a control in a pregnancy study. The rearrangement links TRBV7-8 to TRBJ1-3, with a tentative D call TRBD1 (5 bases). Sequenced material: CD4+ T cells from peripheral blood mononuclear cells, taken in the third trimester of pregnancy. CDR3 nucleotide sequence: TGTGCCAGCAGCCTAGCACCAGGGACTGGAAACACCATATATTTT. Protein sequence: CASSLAPGTGNTIYF.